This entry describes one TCR beta chain. There are many counts of this clonotype. The target of this receptor is not known. Base quality data are lacking; no much larger clone is found one base away. Sequences DFQATT (CDR1) and SNEGSKA (CDR2) are obtained from the germline V gene (reference sequence). The CDR3 sequence holds 11 residues, the cysteine and phenylalanine included. The retained sequence is limited to the CDR3, 33 bases, with the frame set at the first base. A distance of 2 bases separates the germline ends of V and J, which lose 0 bases and 2 bases respectively. The method behind the library was 5' RACE. The reads were generated on an Illumina HiSeq 2500. The second PCR ran for about 6 to 12 cycles and used a J-beta primer mix along with a sample-barcoded 5' primer. Each TCR beta cDNA molecule received a unique molecular identifier from a template-switch 5' adaptor carrying 12 random nucleotides. Each sample yielded at least 2.5 million CDR3-containing paired-end reads. First-strand cDNA was synthesized from all RNA with the Mint cDNA synthesis kit, primed by a TRBC-specific oligonucleotide. Following uracil-DNA glycosylase treatment, a first 18-cycle PCR with universal primers M1SS and BC2_uni_R was performed on all cDNA. The original methods were these. Each sample was normalized by randomly selecting 1 million high-quality reads, each carrying a distinct molecular identifier. Instead of being binned into consensus sequences, reads with shared molecular identifiers were discarded. MiTCR, run with a Q25 quality threshold and the strictest error-elimination algorithm, handled CDR3 identification, clonotype clustering and error correction. A nonparametric unseen species model using Euler transformation provided a lower-bound estimate of total TCR beta diversity. TCRdb reprocessed the public reads (quality trimming at Q25 with fastp, clone calling with MiXCR) and kept in-frame beta chains. Entries are consolidated by CDR3 protein sequence, retaining the most common genes and DNA. The V and J calls, along with clone size, are taken from TCRdb and not from the paper's own processing. The sample data list some 930,000 distinct CDR3 sequences, and about 28% of these were observed just once. The top ten clonotypes cover roughly a tenth of the sample.

The sample is drawn from a study of blood T cells in healthy people across ages (dated by TCRdb to the mid-2010s). About the study as a whole: In model experiments, template switching captured roughly one uniquely barcoded TCR beta cDNA molecule for every two T cells. Two additional independent replicas of 1 million unique cDNA reads from the same blood draw were analyzed for two donors (one aged 18 to 30 and one aged 80 or older). Donors were grouped into four age groups: young (average about 15 years), middle-aged (about 40), aged (approximately 58) and long-lived (approximately 75). To track age-related changes in TCR beta repertoire diversity, the study relied on deep sequencing normalized with unique cDNA molecular identifiers.

The 39 donors, aged 6 to 90 years, were systemically healthy Caucasian individuals from Russia. Each donor gave around 9.8 milliliters of peripheral blood, collected into EDTA-treated Vacutainer tubes. Ficoll-Paque density-gradient centrifugation was used to isolate PBMCs, with at least 7 million per sample. Trizol reagent was used to extract total RNA from PBMCs, with at least 5 micrograms per sample. For every donor, flow cytometry on a PBMC aliquot measured the percentage of naive CD45RAhigh/CD27high T cells. The paper as a whole reports these results and caveats: As age increased, observed TCR beta diversity per million T cells dropped in a roughly linear way, and a significant reduction was already evident by age 40. Donor CMV infection status was unknown, potentially confounding age-related changes in expanded clonotypes. Compared with the aged group, the long-lived group had more naive CD4+ T cells, fewer expanded clones and increased TCR diversity, a pattern suggesting age selection. Estimates of total diversity from one million sequenced T cells were regarded as lower bounds and underestimates. Observed TCR beta diversity correlated strongly with the percentage of naive T cells measured by flow cytometry. Conclusive comparison of naive and antigen-experienced compartments was prevented by the profiling of bulk unsorted PBMCs.

These data were likewise used in another study, on T cells of mothers and their children. The second investigation adds: Nine systemically healthy Caucasian individuals served as donors, namely three mothers together with their six children. cDNA synthesis used all of the extracted RNA, with around 1.5 ug of RNA in each 15 ul reaction. In the second PCR, the M1S primer added sample barcodes and 2-4 random nucleotides. Over 10 million TCR beta CDR3 reads came from each mother, compared with a few million reads from each child. Thymic selection shapes the output of TCR recombination in a similar way in related and unrelated pairs, and inherited differences have a minor effect. Related mother-child pairs always showed normalized repertoire overlap that was slightly higher than in unrelated mother-child pairs, though the difference was never significant. No persistent microchimeric T cell clones were detected, at a sensitivity of approximately 100 clones per million clonotypes. In the study, deep NGS was used to compare the TCR beta repertoires of mothers and children, and features distinguishing related mother-child pairs from unrelated individuals were sought. The mean age was about 38 +/- 4 years for the mothers and approximately 11 +/- 4 years for the children. After adapter ligation with NEBNext reagents, the libraries were sequenced on Illumina HiSeq 2000 with 100+100 nt paired-end reads. To prevent cross-contamination, the mother and child libraries were prepared a month apart and were sequenced in separate runs. For each donor, between about 500,000 and 2,000,000 distinct TCR beta clonotypes were identified. Naive TCR beta clonotypes were estimated from low-frequency clonotypes matched to each donor's FACS-determined naive share, without sorting.

The origin of this receptor is a middle-aged woman in good health. In this chain, TRBV20-1 is recombined with TRBJ2-7; no D gene can be assigned with confidence. Sequencing used blood. The CDR3 corresponds to CSARDAYEQYF. The DNA sequence is TGCAGTGCTAGAGATGCCTACGAGCAGTACTTC.